The rows below give T cell receptor beta chains drawn from one sample of a study of identical twins. In TCRdb, the 5' RACE reads were re-called with MiXCR into one record per CDR3 protein. The sample yields fewer than 250,000 distinct CDR3 sequences, approximately 8% seen once. Another study also made use of these data, one on yellow fever vaccine responses in identical twins.

The material sequenced was CD8+ T cells sorted from blood. The receptors originated from a woman aged 18 to 35 in good health. CDR3s include the opening cysteine and the closing phenylalanine or tryptophan. The D gene is left open where the match is weak. Only part of the rows carry a size: once, few, many, or a class if the clone is expanded.

V gene: TRBV15; clone size: many; D gene: NA; J gene: TRBJ2-1; CDR3 DNA: TGTGCCACCAGCAGTAGAACGGACCCCTACAATGAGCAGTTCTTC; CDR3 protein: CATSSRTDPYNEQFF
V gene: TRBV25-1; clone size: NA; D gene: NA; J gene: TRBJ1-6; CDR3 DNA: TGTGCCAACAGTGAATCCGCGGGTAATTCACCCCTCCACTTT; CDR3 protein: CANSESAGNSPLHF
V gene: TRBV20-1; clone size: few; D gene: NA; J gene: TRBJ2-3; CDR3 DNA: TGCAGTGCTAGAGATGGGGAGCGACCAACCACAGATACGCAGTATTTT; CDR3 protein: CSARDGERPTTDTQYF
V gene: TRBV6-1; clone size: NA; D gene: TRBD1; J gene: TRBJ2-5; CDR3 DNA: TGTGCCAGCAGCCCCGACAGGGGTCGGCAAGAGACCCAGTACTTC; CDR3 protein: CASSPDRGRQETQYF
V gene: TRBV25-1; clone size: NA; D gene: NA; J gene: TRBJ2-7; CDR3 DNA: TGTGCCAGCAGTGAATTCAAAACTAGCTATGGCGAGCAGTACTTC; CDR3 protein: CASSEFKTSYGEQYF
V gene: TRBV21-1; clone size: NA; D gene: NA; J gene: TRBJ2-5; CDR3 DNA: TGTGCCAGCAGCAAAGGGTACCCGAGGGCGACCCAGTACTTC; CDR3 protein: CASSKGYPRATQYF
V gene: TRBV5-4; clone size: few; D gene: NA; J gene: TRBJ1-1; CDR3 DNA: TGTGCCAGCAGCTTGTCTGGCAGCAACACTGAAGCTTTCTTT; CDR3 protein: CASSLSGSNTEAFF
V gene: TRBV7-8; clone size: NA; D gene: NA; J gene: TRBJ2-2; CDR3 DNA: TGTGCCAGCAGCTTAGTGCGTTCGGGGGATGCCGGGGAGCTGTTTTTT; CDR3 protein: CASSLVRSGDAGELFF
V gene: TRBV7-9; clone size: many; D gene: TRBD2; J gene: TRBJ2-2; CDR3 DNA: TGTGCCAGCAGCTCGCGGACTAGCGGGAACACCGGGGAGCTGTTTTTT; CDR3 protein: CASSSRTSGNTGELFF
V gene: TRBV11-2; clone size: NA; D gene: NA; J gene: TRBJ2-7; CDR3 DNA: TGTGCCAGCAGCTTAGTGGCGGGAAGGGTTGGGGACGAGCAGTACTTC; CDR3 protein: CASSLVAGRVGDEQYF
V gene: TRBV4-1; clone size: NA; D gene: NA; J gene: TRBJ2-2; CDR3 DNA: TGCGCCAGCAGCCAGACAAGCACCCACACCGGGGAGCTGTTTTTT; CDR3 protein: CASSQTSTHTGELFF
V gene: TRBV25-1; clone size: many; D gene: NA; J gene: TRBJ2-7; CDR3 DNA: TGTGCCAGCAGTCCCCAAAAAGACCGACTCACCTACGAGCAGTACTTC; CDR3 protein: CASSPQKDRLTYEQYF
V gene: TRBV27; clone size: NA; D gene: NA; J gene: TRBJ2-1; CDR3 DNA: TGTGCCAGCAGTTCAGGCCGAAGGGGGAATGAGCAGTTCTTC; CDR3 protein: CASSSGRRGNEQFF
V gene: TRBV7-8; clone size: NA; D gene: NA; J gene: TRBJ2-1; CDR3 DNA: TGTGCCAGCAGCTCAGACAGCGGCTCCTACAATGAGCAGTTCTTC; CDR3 protein: CASSSDSGSYNEQFF
V gene: TRBV28; clone size: NA; D gene: NA; J gene: TRBJ2-1; CDR3 DNA: TGTGCCAGCACCAAGGGGATTAGGGACTACAATGAGCAGTTCTTC; CDR3 protein: CASTKGIRDYNEQFF
V gene: TRBV7-2; clone size: few; D gene: TRBD2; J gene: TRBJ2-1; CDR3 DNA: TGTGCCTGTCTCTGGGGGGGAAATGAGCAGTTCTTC; CDR3 protein: CACLWGGNEQFF
V gene: TRBV7-9; clone size: many; D gene: NA; J gene: TRBJ2-2; CDR3 DNA: TGTGCCAGCAGCTCGAATACTAGGCCGGGAAACACCGGGGAGCTGTTTTTT; CDR3 protein: CASSSNTRPGNTGELFF
V gene: TRBV27; clone size: NA; D gene: NA; J gene: TRBJ2-1; CDR3 DNA: TGTGCCAGCAGTTTAAACGGGGTGGAGGATGAGCAGTTCTTC; CDR3 protein: CASSLNGVEDEQFF
V gene: TRBV20-1; clone size: many; D gene: NA; J gene: TRBJ2-7; CDR3 DNA: TGCAGTGCTAGAGCAGGGGACCGGGAGTACGAGCAGTACTTC; CDR3 protein: CSARAGDREYEQYF
V gene: TRBV7-9; clone size: many; D gene: TRBD1; J gene: TRBJ2-3; CDR3 DNA: TGTGCCAGCAGCGCGAGGACAGGGAGCACAGATACGCAGTATTTT; CDR3 protein: CASSARTGSTDTQYF
V gene: TRBV9; clone size: NA; D gene: TRBD2; J gene: TRBJ2-7; CDR3 DNA: TGTGCCAGCAGCGTAGGGGGGGGTGGGGAGCAGTACTTC; CDR3 protein: CASSVGGGGEQYF
V gene: TRBV7-9; clone size: many; D gene: NA; J gene: TRBJ2-1; CDR3 DNA: TGTGCCAGCAGCCATACACACAATGAGCAGTTCTTC; CDR3 protein: CASSHTHNEQFF
V gene: TRBV6-1; clone size: NA; D gene: NA; J gene: TRBJ2-3; CDR3 DNA: TGTGCCAGCAGTCAGGACCGGCCGAGCAAAGATACGCAGTATTTT; CDR3 protein: CASSQDRPSKDTQYF
V gene: TRBV27; clone size: few; D gene: NA; J gene: TRBJ2-5; CDR3 DNA: TGTGCCAGCAGTCCCCAACCCGGGACTCCCGTGGAGACCCAGTACTTC; CDR3 protein: CASSPQPGTPVETQYF
V gene: TRBV5-6; clone size: NA; D gene: TRBD1; J gene: TRBJ2-7; CDR3 DNA: TGTGCCAGCAGCTTGGGGACAGGTCGCGAGCAGTACTTC; CDR3 protein: CASSLGTGREQYF
V gene: TRBV12-3/TRBV12-4; clone size: few; D gene: NA; J gene: TRBJ2-7; CDR3 DNA: TGTGCCAGCAGTCCTAATACCTACGAGCAGTACTTC; CDR3 protein: CASSPNTYEQYF
V gene: TRBV27; clone size: few; D gene: NA; J gene: TRBJ2-1; CDR3 DNA: TGTGCCAGCAGTTTTGTTATGGGTGTCAATGAGCAGTTCTTC; CDR3 protein: CASSFVMGVNEQFF
V gene: TRBV27; clone size: few; D gene: TRBD1; J gene: TRBJ2-5; CDR3 DNA: TGTGCCAGCGGACAGGGTCTGACCCAGTACTTC; CDR3 protein: CASGQGLTQYF
V gene: TRBV27; clone size: NA; D gene: NA; J gene: TRBJ1-3; CDR3 DNA: TGTGCCTCCGGGGTGGTTGGAAACACCATATATTTT; CDR3 protein: CASGVVGNTIYF
V gene: TRBV15; clone size: NA; D gene: NA; J gene: TRBJ2-1; CDR3 DNA: TGTGCCACCAGCATGCCTGGCGGGTCCTACAATGAGCAGTTCTTC; CDR3 protein: CATSMPGGSYNEQFF
V gene: TRBV12-3/TRBV12-4; clone size: NA; D gene: NA; J gene: TRBJ1-6; CDR3 DNA: TGTGCCAGCAGTGCAGGGTGGTCGGGTTCACCCCTCCACTTT; CDR3 protein: CASSAGWSGSPLHF
V gene: TRBV6-1; clone size: NA; D gene: NA; J gene: TRBJ2-2; CDR3 DNA: TGTGCCAGCAACCCTGATCCGACGAACACCGGGGAGCTGTTTTTT; CDR3 protein: CASNPDPTNTGELFF
V gene: TRBV24-1; clone size: many; D gene: NA; J gene: TRBJ2-1; CDR3 DNA: TGTGCCACCAGTGATTTTGTGGCAGTGGGTGAGCAGTTCTTC; CDR3 protein: CATSDFVAVGEQFF
V gene: TRBV4-1; clone size: many; D gene: TRBD2; J gene: TRBJ2-5; CDR3 DNA: TGCGCCAGCAGCCAAGCGGGACTAGCGAGTCGGTTAGAGACCCAGTACTTC; CDR3 protein: CASSQAGLASRLETQYF
V gene: TRBV9; clone size: NA; D gene: NA; J gene: TRBJ2-5; CDR3 DNA: TGTGCCAGCACCTTGGAAGGGGGGTGGACAGAGACCCAGTACTTC; CDR3 protein: CASTLEGGWTETQYF
V gene: TRBV6-5; clone size: few; D gene: NA; J gene: TRBJ2-5; CDR3 DNA: TGTGCCAGCAGCTTACGTCAAGTTGGGTACCAAGAGACCCAGTACTTC; CDR3 protein: CASSLRQVGYQETQYF